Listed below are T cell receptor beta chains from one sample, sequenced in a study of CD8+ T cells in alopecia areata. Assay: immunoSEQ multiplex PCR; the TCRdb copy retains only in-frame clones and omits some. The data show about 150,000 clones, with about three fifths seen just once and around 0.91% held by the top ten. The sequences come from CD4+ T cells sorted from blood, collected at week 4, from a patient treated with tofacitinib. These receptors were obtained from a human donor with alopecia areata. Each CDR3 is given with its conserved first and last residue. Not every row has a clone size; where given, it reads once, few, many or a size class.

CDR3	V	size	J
CSVRDSPYEQYF	TRBV29-1	.	TRBJ2-7
CSVGPQGYEQYF	TRBV29-1	.	TRBJ2-7
CSALGADSTDTQYF	TRBV29-1	.	TRBJ2-3
CSERGRNEQFF	TRBV20-1	.	TRBJ2-1
CASSTGRNTEAFF	TRBV19	few	TRBJ1-1
CASSLPGQGNEQFF	TRBV5-1	.	TRBJ2-1
CASSSATSGADTQYF	TRBV5-6	.	TRBJ2-3
CASTGTDLRDEQYF	TRBV6-5	.	TRBJ2-7
CAWTSTWDSEQFF	TRBV30	.	TRBJ2-1
CASSPTGVGETQYF	TRBV7-9	.	TRBJ2-5
CSVDRGEETQYF	TRBV29-1	.	TRBJ2-5
CSASRGGQYF	TRBV20-1	.	TRBJ2-4
CAWSMGGNQPQHF	TRBV30	.	TRBJ1-5
CASSSLGRDYGYTF	TRBV5-1	.	TRBJ1-2
CAISESTRAGGQYF	TRBV10-3	.	TRBJ2-7
CASRGLAFSEQFF	TRBV6-1	many	TRBJ2-1
CSVGGLAGETQYF	TRBV29-1	.	TRBJ2-5
CASSRELWGGYTF	TRBV25-1	.	TRBJ1-2
CAWSPLAGYTF	TRBV30	.	TRBJ1-2
CASKAGEVETQYF	TRBV2	few	TRBJ2-5
CSTESGHEQFF	TRBV29-1	few	TRBJ2-1
CAWKYGTPGNEQFF	TRBV30	.	TRBJ2-1
CASTTSGGADNEQFF	TRBV5-5	few	TRBJ2-1
CSVGGGSNQPQHF	TRBV29-1	.	TRBJ1-5
CASSQDNRRTGYTF	TRBV14	.	TRBJ1-2
CAWSALGETQYF	TRBV30	.	TRBJ2-5
CASSQGQHNSPLHF	TRBV4-3	.	TRBJ1-6
CASSFHSGANVLTF	TRBV7-8	.	TRBJ2-6
CASRRSGTGQETQYF	TRBV6-5	.	TRBJ2-5
CASSRPSGGSTDTQYF	TRBV5-4	few	TRBJ2-3
CSAGQAFSYEQYF	TRBV29-1	.	TRBJ2-7
CSVVTGGETQYF	TRBV29-1	few	TRBJ2-5
CASSYGQGAIHEQYF	TRBV6-5	.	TRBJ2-7
CASSSRARVLQETQYF	TRBV5-6	.	TRBJ2-5
CASTLGSTTDTQYF	TRBV5-1	few	TRBJ2-3
CASSLRTSGGLSSYNEQFF	TRBV7-2	.	TRBJ2-1
CASSLALGEATQYF	TRBV5-1	.	TRBJ2-3
CASSSSRGGGNQPQHF	TRBV5-6	.	TRBJ1-5
CASSSRNLATGANVLTF	TRBV7-8	once	TRBJ2-6
CASSLGLAGYGEQYF	TRBV7-9	.	TRBJ2-7
CASGLEPHTEAFF	TRBV12-5	.	TRBJ1-1
CSVVDSNQPQHF	TRBV29-1	few	TRBJ1-5
CASSAPGVETQYF	TRBV5-1	.	TRBJ2-5
CASSLVGGAGDTQYF	TRBV7-2	.	TRBJ2-3
CAWSVRGSFEAFF	TRBV30	.	TRBJ1-1